Shown below are 5 T cell receptor beta chains from a single sample sequenced in a study of shared clonotypes between healthy human individuals (dated by TCRdb to 2018 to 2021). Receptor amplification or capture employed the immunoSEQ multiplex PCR assay. TCRdb obtained this table from immuneACCESS and retained in-frame rearrangements with V and J assigned. These tables miss some clones; where compared with another copy, unresolved V genes account for less than half of the shortfall, and the remainder is unexplained. The sample data list around 530,000 clones, and around 78% of these were observed just once. Around 11% of the sample comes from the top ten. The sample comprised PBMCs. The source of these receptors is a woman between 40 and 55 years old in good health. Some clones in this sample may be carry-over from other donors' samples.

This clone was seen a handful of times. V and J are TRBV7-9 and TRBJ1-3, with 8 bases fitting TRBD1. This CDR3 has 17 residues. Germline CDR1 SEHNR, CDR2 FQNEAQ (reference sequence). Trimming removed 1 base from V and 3 bases from J; junction bases left unmatched: 8. The CDR3 coding sequence is TGTGCCAGCAGCTTAGACCTGGGACAGGTATATGGAAACACCATATATTTT. Residues: CASSLDLGQVYGNTIYF. Full variable domain (rest looked up from reference TRBV7-9 and TRBJ1-3): DTGVSQNPRHKITKRGQNVTFRCDPISEHNRLYWYRQTLGQGPEFLTYFQNEAQLEKSRLLSDRFSAERPKGSFSTLEIQRTEQGDSAMYLCASSLDLGQVYGNTIYFGEGSWLTVV.

The J gene is TRBJ2-1, the V gene TRBV2; D not resolved. Germline lookup yields CDR1 SNHLY and CDR2 FYNNEI. The CDR3 contains 13 residues. Trimming pared 0 bases from V and 4 bases from J, leaving 4 bases between. The CDR3 DNA reads TGTGCCAGCAGTGAAGCTTTATACAATGAGCAGTTCTTC. It yields the protein CASSEALYNEQFF.

This chain joins TRBV6-4 and TRBJ2-2; D not certain. Germline-derived CDR1 and CDR2 are MRHNA and SNTAGT. Trimming took off 10 bases at V and 1 base at J, with 13 bases between the two ends. This CDR3 is 14 amino acids long. In nucleotides, the CDR3 is TGTGCCACGAGACACCCACGGAACACCGGGGAGCTGTTTTTT. Translating gives CATRHPRNTGELFF.

The V call is TRBV7-3, the J call TRBJ2-1; D uncertain. This CDR3 region has 15 residues. Per the germline V gene, CDR1 is SGHTA and CDR2 is FQGTGA. V dropped 5 bases and J dropped 0 bases, with 11 bases sitting between them. DNA of the CDR3: TGTGCCAGCAGCCCACAGTCGAGCTCCTACAATGAGCAGTTCTTC. Residues: CASSPQSSSYNEQFF.

This chain connects TRBV19 to TRBJ2-7; 7 bases fit TRBD2. This CDR3 is built from 13 residues. From germline, CDR1 is LNHDA and CDR2 SQIVND (reference sequence). With 1 base clipped from V and 6 bases from J, the junction kept 3 bases outside the gene matches. CDR3 region: CASSIGGGTEQYF. The CDR3 coding sequence is TGTGCCAGTAGTATAGGCGGGGGTACCGAGCAGTACTTC.